Listed below are T cell receptor beta chains from one sample, sequenced in a study of cytomegalovirus exposure and HLA in healthy donors. The data were produced by immunoSEQ multiplex PCR, yet TCRdb's version contains in-frame clones alone and is incomplete. The sample lists approximately 220,000 clones, about 80% occurring once. Sequencing was performed on PBMCs. Every receptor here comes from a male donor in good health and CMV-seronegative. Each CDR3 is given with its conserved first and last residue. A D gene is named only where the DNA matches it firmly.

D	V	J	length	DNA	CDR3
TRBD1	TRBV27	TRBJ2-7	16	TGTGCCAGCAGTTTAACCCGGACAGGGGCAAACTACGAGCAGTACTTC	CASSLTRTGANYEQYF
TRBD2	TRBV2	TRBJ2-7	15	TGTGCCAGCAGAGCTAGGACTAGCGGGGGGGACGAGCAGTACTTC	CASRARTSGGDEQYF
.	TRBV7-2	TRBJ2-1	13	TGTGCCAGCAGCTTGGGCGGGATTCTTGAGCAGTTCTTC	CASSLGGILEQFF
.	TRBV25-1	TRBJ2-1	15	TGTGCCAGCAGTGAATGGAGGGGAGCGGAGGATGAGCAGTTCTTC	CASSEWRGAEDEQFF
TRBD1	TRBV6-5	TRBJ2-2	13	TGTGCCAGCAGTACACAGGGGAGCGGGGAGCTGTTTTTT	CASSTQGSGELFF
TRBD1	TRBV28	TRBJ2-7	16	TGTGCCAGCAGTTCTTTTCCGGGACAGGGGTACCACGAGCAGTACTTC	CASSSFPGQGYHEQYF
TRBD1	TRBV5-5	TRBJ1-2	17	TGTGCCAGCAGCTCCACCCCCGATACAGGGACAGGGCCCGGCTACACCTTC	CASSSTPDTGTGPGYTF
.	TRBV2	TRBJ1-1	14	TGTGCCAGCAATTTTGACAGCCTGAACACTGAAGCTTTCTTT	CASNFDSLNTEAFF
.	TRBV7-6	TRBJ1-2	15	TGTGCCAGCAGCTCCACCTCCACACCCTCGGGGGGCTACACCTTC	CASSSTSTPSGGYTF
.	TRBV19	TRBJ1-5	16	TGTGCCAGTAGTACACAACAGGGACCTAGCAATCAGCCCCAGCATTTT	CASSTQQGPSNQPQHF
TRBD1	TRBV27	TRBJ2-1	14	TGTGCCAGCAGTTCGGGACAGGGGTACAATGAGCAGTTCTTC	CASSSGQGYNEQFF
TRBD1	TRBV5-1	TRBJ1-1	16	TGCGCCAGCAGCTTTTTACAGGGGGCTCTGAACACTGAAGCTTTCTTT	CASSFLQGALNTEAFF
TRBD1	TRBV30	TRBJ2-1	13	TGTGCCTGGAGCATGACAGGGTGGGATGAGCAGTTCTTC	CAWSMTGWDEQFF